This T cell receptor (beta chain) is from a study of T cell changes during pregnancy in multiple sclerosis. Germline V gene data show CDR1 as SGHDT and CDR2 as YYEEEE. V lost 1 base to trimming and J lost 2 bases; unmatched junction nucleotides: 8. This CDR3 spans 17 amino acids. The sample holds one count of this clone. The table came from immunoSEQ multiplex PCR; TCRdb's copy has only in-frame clones and leaves some out. Among 65,000 to 75,000 clones listed, 80% to 95% were seen once. V usage is TRBV5-6 and J usage is TRBJ2-7, with 11 nucleotides matching TRBD1. The TCR comes from a female donor in good health, enrolled as a control in a pregnancy study. Sample: CD8+ T cells from peripheral blood mononuclear cells, taken in the third trimester of pregnancy. CDR3 bases: TGTGCCAGCAGCTTGTTAGAGGGACAGGGGGATCCCTACGAGCAGTACTTC. Encoded protein: CASSLLEGQGDPYEQYF.